These T cell receptor beta chains were read from a single sample in a study of precursors of human CD4 cytotoxic T cells. MiXCR, run by TCRdb on the reads, gives a single entry per CDR3 protein. The data hold some 590 distinct CDR3 sequences, with roughly 21% observed a single time. Sequencing was done on a sample of memory CD4+ T cells from blood (PBMCs). The origin of the receptors is a human donor in good health. CDR3s leave out the opening cysteine and the closing phenylalanine or tryptophan. Each record gives: CDR3 protein, J gene, D gene, V gene. D genes are given only for firm matches.

CDR3 protein: SARDGQRYGYT; J gene: TRBJ1-2; D gene: NA; V gene: TRBV20-1
CDR3 protein: ASSESGSTADNSPLH; J gene: TRBJ1-6; D gene: NA; V gene: TRBV6-1
CDR3 protein: ASILGGVQDTQY; J gene: TRBJ2-3; D gene: NA; V gene: TRBV5-4
CDR3 protein: ASWKRDRGVPSYNEQF; J gene: TRBJ2-1; D gene: TRBD1; V gene: TRBV5-4
CDR3 protein: ASSQDVGGGTEQF; J gene: TRBJ2-1; D gene: NA; V gene: TRBV3-1
CDR3 protein: ASSLGPSGMNTGELF; J gene: TRBJ2-2; D gene: TRBD2; V gene: TRBV5-1
CDR3 protein: ASSYSSGGRNTDTQY; J gene: TRBJ2-3; D gene: TRBD2; V gene: TRBV6-5
CDR3 protein: ASGQDRYNEQF; J gene: TRBJ2-1; D gene: NA; V gene: TRBV12-5
CDR3 protein: ASSWGRRTRSSYEQY; J gene: TRBJ2-7; D gene: NA; V gene: TRBV12-3/TRBV12-4
CDR3 protein: AWRTGRGLVTQY; J gene: TRBJ2-5; D gene: NA; V gene: TRBV30
CDR3 protein: ASSPDRDSYEQY; J gene: TRBJ2-7; D gene: TRBD1; V gene: TRBV4-1
CDR3 protein: ASSQRADNEQF; J gene: TRBJ2-1; D gene: NA; V gene: TRBV12-3/TRBV12-4
CDR3 protein: ASSYLFRDSYNEQF; J gene: TRBJ2-1; D gene: NA; V gene: TRBV6-5
CDR3 protein: ASSITGQASYNEQF; J gene: TRBJ2-1; D gene: TRBD1; V gene: TRBV19
CDR3 protein: ASSLESRGGEAF; J gene: TRBJ1-1; D gene: NA; V gene: TRBV11-2
CDR3 protein: ASSLADRERGGYT; J gene: TRBJ1-2; D gene: TRBD1; V gene: TRBV5-1
CDR3 protein: ASSRGTNYGYT; J gene: TRBJ1-2; D gene: NA; V gene: TRBV4-1
CDR3 protein: ATSRGQVQETQY; J gene: TRBJ2-5; D gene: NA; V gene: TRBV15
CDR3 protein: ASSLGPTGTSVNTGELF; J gene: TRBJ2-2; D gene: TRBD2; V gene: TRBV5-4
CDR3 protein: ASSYSLLANEKLF; J gene: TRBJ1-4; D gene: NA; V gene: TRBV6-5
CDR3 protein: SARSMNTEAF; J gene: TRBJ1-1; D gene: NA; V gene: TRBV20-1
CDR3 protein: SAPIGGAETQY; J gene: TRBJ2-5; D gene: TRBD1; V gene: TRBV20-1
CDR3 protein: ASSQEPYSDQPQH; J gene: TRBJ1-5; D gene: NA; V gene: TRBV4-2
CDR3 protein: ASSQPRGDTTEAF; J gene: TRBJ1-1; D gene: NA; V gene: TRBV4-2
CDR3 protein: ASSSVPGDDTEAF; J gene: TRBJ1-1; D gene: NA; V gene: TRBV5-6
CDR3 protein: ASSLGRLGTSGDDTQY; J gene: TRBJ2-3; D gene: TRBD2; V gene: TRBV11-3
CDR3 protein: ASSYTGGVGYNEQF; J gene: TRBJ2-1; D gene: NA; V gene: TRBV6-5
CDR3 protein: ATNGLADSTDTQY; J gene: TRBJ2-3; D gene: TRBD2; V gene: TRBV19
CDR3 protein: ASSLGGDTIY; J gene: TRBJ1-3; D gene: NA; V gene: TRBV6-6
CDR3 protein: ASSLGGGASTDTQY; J gene: TRBJ2-3; D gene: NA; V gene: TRBV5-1
CDR3 protein: ASSSRGGAYNEQF; J gene: TRBJ2-1; D gene: NA; V gene: TRBV7-2
CDR3 protein: ASSFGSSGTYEQY; J gene: TRBJ2-7; D gene: TRBD2; V gene: TRBV5-1
CDR3 protein: ASGRGNLGNEQF; J gene: TRBJ2-1; D gene: NA; V gene: TRBV4-3
CDR3 protein: ASSELAGAYTGELF; J gene: TRBJ2-2; D gene: TRBD2; V gene: TRBV5-5
CDR3 protein: ASSSGQGDYQPQH; J gene: TRBJ1-5; D gene: TRBD1; V gene: TRBV5-1
CDR3 protein: ASSPDRGRAEQY; J gene: TRBJ2-7; D gene: TRBD1; V gene: TRBV7-2
CDR3 protein: ASGLLTGSNQPQH; J gene: TRBJ1-5; D gene: NA; V gene: TRBV12-5
CDR3 protein: ASSLGETQY; J gene: TRBJ2-5; D gene: NA; V gene: TRBV12-3/TRBV12-4
CDR3 protein: ASSPIGDTQY; J gene: TRBJ2-3; D gene: NA; V gene: TRBV4-1
CDR3 protein: ASSLGQEVAETQY; J gene: TRBJ2-5; D gene: NA; V gene: TRBV5-1
CDR3 protein: ASRRTASNEKLF; J gene: TRBJ1-4; D gene: NA; V gene: TRBV25-1
CDR3 protein: ASSEGRQGETQY; J gene: TRBJ2-5; D gene: NA; V gene: TRBV2
CDR3 protein: ASSLRGGDEELF; J gene: TRBJ2-2; D gene: NA; V gene: TRBV12-3/TRBV12-4
CDR3 protein: ASSLGQEDAETQY; J gene: TRBJ2-5; D gene: NA; V gene: TRBV5-1
CDR3 protein: ASSLPTGNEQY; J gene: TRBJ2-7; D gene: NA; V gene: TRBV5-5
CDR3 protein: ASSPDTGTGELF; J gene: TRBJ2-2; D gene: NA; V gene: TRBV11-2
CDR3 protein: ASSQSGIKEPQH; J gene: TRBJ1-5; D gene: NA; V gene: TRBV4-2
CDR3 protein: ASSLVLDTEAF; J gene: TRBJ1-1; D gene: NA; V gene: TRBV7-2